Here is one TCR beta chain with its context. Its antigen is unknown. The CDR3 length is 15 residues. CDR1 is SGHVS, CDR2 FQNEAQ, per germline. The data are from a study of T cells expressing NK-cell markers. Background on the study: CD3+CD56+NKG2C+, CD3+CD56+NKG2C- and CD3+CD56-NKG2C+ T cells, once sorted, supplied the TCR beta repertoires. Among eight sequenced donors, seven carried HCMV seropositivity while one was seronegative. Study-wide results and caveats: Five or six donors carried dominant NKG2C+ clonotypes that made up roughly 1.0-7.5% of their CD8+ T cells.

The authors made TCR beta cDNA libraries by 5'RACE template switching. This switching added a universal primer site and UMIs. From its re-call of the 5' RACE reads, TCRdb lists each CDR3 protein once, without DNA. This sample's table reports about 3,400 distinct CDR3 sequences. This receptor was identified in a man aged 18-75 years in good health. V gene TRBV7-8 combines with J gene TRBJ1-1; TCRdb gives TRBD1 as the D gene, but with no DNA this cannot be confirmed. Sequencing was carried out using blood T cells: a sorted CD56 or NKG2C T cell subset, CD4+ or CD8+ T cells, or bulk PBMC T cells (not recorded which). The CDR3 spells CASSQRDRGGTEAFF.